This paragraph reports one T cell receptor (beta chain). As yet, its antigen is unknown. The entry originates in a study of cytomegalovirus exposure and HLA in healthy donors. General observations from the study: With later analysis, a missense DCLRE1C variant became linked to TCR beta V- and J-gene trimming. Prior analysis indicated that the majority of TCR beta V segments exhibited productivity approximately 87% or approximately 30% of the time. Roughly uniform sequencing depth across donors was assumed, possibly incorrectly.

PCR was performed using 60 Vbeta and 13 Jbeta primers. Source study methods: In a later analysis, of approximately 81 million unique beta chains, about 11 million appeared in at least two donors. The protocol was immunoSEQ multiplex PCR, while the TCRdb copy is restricted to in-frame clones and leaves out a portion. For V, J and clone size, that table is used; D and trimming come from the DNA. The sample table sets out around 46,000 clones. Trimming took off 5 bases at V and 0 bases at J, with 11 bases between the two ends. The CDR3 covers 15 residues. Looked up from germline, CDR1 is SGHVS and CDR2 is FNYEAQ.

The V call is TRBV7-6, the J call TRBJ1-5, with D unclear. The TCR originated in a woman in her thirties or forties in good health and CMV-seronegative. Sequenced: PBMCs. The CDR3 DNA is TGTGCCAGCAGCGCTAGCGAACATAGCAATCAGCCCCAGCATTTT. It specifies CASSASEHSNQPQHF.